This TCR beta chain comes out of a study of PD-1 blockade in classical Hodgkin lymphoma. Study outcomes and limitations: There was a significant rise in CD4+ TCR diversity by C4D1, with no such rise for CD8+. Reports indicated that newly diagnosed patients had lower baseline TCR diversity than healthy donors did. Exclusion was applied to patients who started nivolumab under 1 year after ASCT.

In the case of this clone: Its antigen is not known.

Germline assignment: CDR1 MDHEN and CDR2 SYDVKM. This CDR3 region has 13 residues. The germline V and J ends were trimmed by 8 bases and 0 bases, with 11 bases remaining between them. Brentuximab vedotin exposure varied, and every patient relapsed after autologous stem cell transplantation. Patients had relapsed/refractory classical Hodgkin lymphoma with complete response, partial response or progressive disease as best response. Sequenced by immunoSEQ multiplex PCR; TCRdb stores in-frame clones only, minus some. The table has approximately 57,000 clones, around 93% seen once; the top ten hold 8.5% to 12%.

Specimen: peripheral blood mononuclear cells (PBMCs), collected before the second cycle of nivolumab. This sequence joins TRBV28 and TRBJ2-7; D may be TRBD1 (5 bases). This TCR was recovered from a human donor with classical Hodgkin lymphoma. The chain's CDR3 is CASADSFSYEQYF. Here the CDR3 DNA reads TGTGCCAGCGCTGACAGTTTCTCCTACGAGCAGTACTTC.